These 5 T cell receptor beta chains came from one sample sequenced in a study of CD8 T cells in Susac syndrome. With random hexamers, roughly 0.5 to 1 ug RNA was reverse transcribed. TCRdb ran MiXCR on the immunoSEQ multiplex PCR reads and lists one entry per CDR3 protein. This sample yields under 350,000 distinct CDR3 sequences, of which 90% to 95% are seen a single time; about 0.07% belongs to the top ten. Source material: CD4+ T cells from PBMCs. These receptor sequences come from a human donor with multiple sclerosis.

The chain joins TRBV29-1 to TRBJ2-7, with D perhaps being TRBD1 or TRBD2 (5 bases each). This CDR3 is 14 amino acids long. Germline V gene data show CDR1 as SQVTM and CDR2 as ANQGSEA. Trimming cost V 6 bases and J 7 bases, with 22 bases left between them. The CDR3, as DNA: TGCAGCGTCGCGTCTGACGGGGTCTCAGGGGAGCAGTACTTC. Translated, it gives CSVASDGVSGEQYF.

V is TRBV6-1 and J is TRBJ2-1; D call uncertain. V lost 0 bases to trimming and J lost 12 bases, with 6 bases between them. Germline values: CDR1 MNHNS, CDR2 SASEGT. The CDR3 covers 11 residues. The CDR3 DNA sequence: TGTGCCAGCAGTGAAGCGACGAGGCAGTTCTTC. It specifies CASSEATRQFF.

The CDR3 reads CASSALQGAGADTQYF. The DNA for the CDR3 is TGTGCCAGCAGCGCGCTACAGGGGGCGGGAGCAGATACGCAGTATTTT. The chain links TRBV5-6 to TRBJ2-3; 9 bases fit TRBD1. J gave up 4 bases and V 4 bases, and 10 bases lay outside the gene matches. This CDR3 is 16 amino acids long. Per germline, CDR1 SGHDT and CDR2 YYEEEE.

The J gene is TRBJ2-1, the V gene TRBV20-1; perhaps D is TRBD1 or TRBD2 (6 bases each). The CDR3 has 15 residues. The ends were cut back, 3 bases at V and 7 bases at J, with 19 bases in the middle. The germline CDR1 and CDR2 sequences are DFQATT and SNEGSKA (reference sequence). CDR3 protein: CSARDGGPTGNEQFF. DNA of the CDR3: TGCAGTGCTAGGGACGGGGGCCCCACGGGTAATGAGCAGTTCTTC.

CDR3 loop: CASSLEATHDTQYF. In nucleotides, the CDR3 is TGTGCCAGCAGCTTAGAGGCCACACATGATACGCAGTATTTT. The chain couples TRBV7-9 to TRBJ2-3, with D uncertain. Germline values: CDR1 SEHNR, CDR2 FQNEAQ (reference sequence). The CDR3 has 14 amino acids. Trimming shortened V by 1 base and J by 6 bases, and 11 bases separated the two germline ends.